This T cell receptor beta chain comes out of a study of OX40 agonist ivuxolimab in advanced cancers. As for this clone: The antigen remains undetermined.

Broader study findings: At 0.1 to 3.0 mg/kg and by week 6, clonal expansion occurred in CD4+ and CD8+ blood T cells.

Some clones are missing from TCRdb's copy, which holds only in-frame ones; the method was immunoSEQ multiplex PCR. The sample lists tens of thousands of clones, 70% to 90% occurring once. The CDR3 has 15 amino acids. Germline values: CDR1 MDHEN, CDR2 SYDVKM. With 2 bases clipped from V and 7 bases from J, the junction kept 7 bases outside the gene matches. The rearrangement uses TRBV28 and TRBJ1-5, with 8 bases lining up with TRBD1. The receptor was isolated from an adult with an advanced solid tumor such as melanoma, head and neck, liver or kidney cancer. Here the sequenced sample was CD4+ or CD8+ T cells sorted from blood, taken in a trial of the OX40 agonist ivuxolimab. For the CDR3, the DNA is TGTGCCAGCAGTTTAGGGGCAGGGGGCGGGCAGCCCCAGCATTTT. This encodes CASSLGAGGGQPQHF. The complete variable domain, with remaining parts taken from reference TRBV28 and TRBJ1-5, reads DVKVTQSSRYLVKRTGEKVFLECVQDMDHENMFWYRQDPGLGLRLIYFSYDVKMKEKGDIPEGYSVSREKKERFSLILESASTNQTSMYLCASSLGAGGGQPQHFGDGTRLSIL.